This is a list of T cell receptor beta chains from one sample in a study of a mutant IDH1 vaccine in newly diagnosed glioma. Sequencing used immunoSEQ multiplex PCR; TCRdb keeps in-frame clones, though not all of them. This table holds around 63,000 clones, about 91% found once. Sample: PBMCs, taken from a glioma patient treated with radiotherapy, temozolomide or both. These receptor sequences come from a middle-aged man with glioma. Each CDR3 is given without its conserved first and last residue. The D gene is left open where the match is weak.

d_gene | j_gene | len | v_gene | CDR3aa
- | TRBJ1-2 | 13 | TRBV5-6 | ASSRPRGGNYGYT
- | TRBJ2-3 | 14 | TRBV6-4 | ASSDSSFSSTDTQY
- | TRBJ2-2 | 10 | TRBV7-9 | ASSLLPGELF
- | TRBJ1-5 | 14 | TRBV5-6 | ASSLWEVRSNQPQH
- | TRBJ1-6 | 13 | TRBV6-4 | ASSRGRERNSPLH
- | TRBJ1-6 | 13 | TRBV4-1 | ASSLVWEADSPLH
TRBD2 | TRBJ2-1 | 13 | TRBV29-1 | SARGGAKSNNEQF
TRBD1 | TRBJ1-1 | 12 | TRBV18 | ASSPQGAYTEAF
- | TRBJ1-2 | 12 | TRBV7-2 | ASSAPTANYGYT
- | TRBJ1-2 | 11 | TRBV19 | ASRDTSTYGYT
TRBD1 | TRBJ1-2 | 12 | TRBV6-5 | ASSSLQGRYGYT
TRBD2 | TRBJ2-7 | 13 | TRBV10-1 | ASSESLAGVIEQY
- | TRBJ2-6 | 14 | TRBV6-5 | ASSYYSGSGANVLT
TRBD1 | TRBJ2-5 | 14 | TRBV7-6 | ASSRSSRGYQETQY
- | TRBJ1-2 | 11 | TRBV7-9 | ASSLAHALGYT
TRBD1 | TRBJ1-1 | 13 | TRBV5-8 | ASSLFNRRGPEAF
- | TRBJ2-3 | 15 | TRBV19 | ASSEPGTGLRTDTQY
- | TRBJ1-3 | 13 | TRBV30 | AWSVLVDSGNTIY
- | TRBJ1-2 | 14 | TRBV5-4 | ASSLGGRSRMVGYT
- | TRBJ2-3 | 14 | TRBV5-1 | ASSSGINSGTDTQY
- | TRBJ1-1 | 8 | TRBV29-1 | SGQGNEAF
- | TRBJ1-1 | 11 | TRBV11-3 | ASSQASNTEAF
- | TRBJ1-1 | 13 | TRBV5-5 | ASSSTVTGNTEAF
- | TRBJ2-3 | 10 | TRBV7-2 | ASSPGTNTQY
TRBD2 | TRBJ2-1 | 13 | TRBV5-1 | ASSLMASGSGEQF
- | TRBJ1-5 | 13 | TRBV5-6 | ASSVGRDSNQPQH
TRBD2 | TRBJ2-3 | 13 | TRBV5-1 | ASSLETGGPGTQY
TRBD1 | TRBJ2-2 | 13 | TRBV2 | ASSDRATNTGELF
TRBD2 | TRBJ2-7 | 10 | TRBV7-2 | ASSFGGGEQY
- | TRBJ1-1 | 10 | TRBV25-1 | ASSSGGTEAF
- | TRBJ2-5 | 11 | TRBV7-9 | ASSLDGGETQY
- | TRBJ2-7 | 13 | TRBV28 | ASSLYHTGNDEQY
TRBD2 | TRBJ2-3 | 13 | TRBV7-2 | ASTNSGGDTDTQY
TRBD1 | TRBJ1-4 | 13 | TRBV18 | ASSPTGTGVEKLF
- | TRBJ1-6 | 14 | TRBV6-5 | ASSSRVDFNNSPLH
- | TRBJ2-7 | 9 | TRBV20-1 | SAASSVQQY
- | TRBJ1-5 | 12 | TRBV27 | ASSLYFQGQPQH
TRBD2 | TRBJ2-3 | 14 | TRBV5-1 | ASSSSSGGVRDTQY
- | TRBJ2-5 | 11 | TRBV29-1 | SVARAKWETQY
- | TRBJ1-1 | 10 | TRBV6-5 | ASSYGQSEAF
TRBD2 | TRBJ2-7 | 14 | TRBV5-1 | ASSLDLSGRADEQY